This TCR beta chain was captured in a study of blood T cell repertoires in COVID-19. Whole-study context: Samples representing acute and convalescent COVID-19 were sourced from the United States, Italy and Spain.

In the authors' workflow: Reference gene primer amplification gave estimated nucleated cell counts. Data came from immunoSEQ multiplex PCR; TCRdb stores just in-frame clones and leaves some out. V and J calls and clone size are as listed in that table; D and trimming were resolved from the DNA. The repertoire has over 250,000 clones, just under 90% of them found once; the top ten carry under 2.5%. CDR1 and CDR2 from the germline V gene are SGHDN and FVKESK. V was clipped by 3 bases and J by 4 bases; unmatched bases: 2. This CDR3 has 14 residues. Which cohort a participant joined came from the clinical history participants gave. Cohort 3 recovery required two negative PCRs, clearance, or symptom resolution.

The source of this sequence is a woman in her sixties or seventies who had recovered from COVID-19. V usage is TRBV14 and J usage is TRBJ1-1; 10 nucleotides line up with TRBD1. The sample was PBMCs or T cells enriched from blood (not recorded which). CDR3 in DNA: TGTGCCAGCAGCCAGAGGACAGGGGGCACTGAAGCTTTCTTT. Translated: CASSQRTGGTEAFF.